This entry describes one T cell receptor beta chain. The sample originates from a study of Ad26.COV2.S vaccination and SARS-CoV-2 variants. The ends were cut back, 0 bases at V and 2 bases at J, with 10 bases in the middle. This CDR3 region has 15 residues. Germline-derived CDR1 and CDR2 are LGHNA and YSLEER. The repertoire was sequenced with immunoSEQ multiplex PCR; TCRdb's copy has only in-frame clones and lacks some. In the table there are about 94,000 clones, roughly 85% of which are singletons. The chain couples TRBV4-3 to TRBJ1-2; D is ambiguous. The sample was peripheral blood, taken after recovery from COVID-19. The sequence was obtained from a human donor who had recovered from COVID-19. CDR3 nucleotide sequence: TGCGCCAGCAGCCAAGAAGGAGACTCAAACTATGGCTACACCTTC. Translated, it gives CASSQEGDSNYGYTF.